This is a list of T cell receptor beta chains from one sample in a study of T cell responses to AZD1222 COVID-19 vaccine. Using immunoSEQ multiplex PCR, the repertoire was profiled, and TCRdb retains in-frame clones only, with some absent. The sample lists some 120,000 clones; around 83% were seen once. The sequencing used peripheral blood, collected 28 days after the second AZD1222 dose. These receptors came from an adult who received the AZD1222 COVID-19 vaccine. CDR3s leave out the opening cysteine and the closing phenylalanine or tryptophan.

j_call,v_call,cdr3_aa
TRBJ1-2,TRBV11-2,ASSQSRDNLGYT
TRBJ1-5,TRBV10-3,AISEGGPRGTSSNQPQH
TRBJ1-5,TRBV10-3,AISERGDNQPQH
TRBJ1-1,TRBV14,ASSQGVGLMNTEAF
TRBJ2-1,TRBV7-2,ASSLFRLATNEQF
TRBJ2-1,TRBV7-2,ASSLVGGFYNEQF
TRBJ2-2,TRBV11-3,ASSLYSGPNTGELF
TRBJ1-5,TRBV19,ASSIGGKSNQPQH
TRBJ1-2,TRBV6-5,ASRPGTDGYT
TRBJ2-1,TRBV28,ASSLPGQGWNEQF
TRBJ2-5,TRBV5-1,ASGDFAAQY
TRBJ2-7,TRBV3-1/TRBV3-2,ASSQGLASYEQY
TRBJ1-5,TRBV23-1,ASSQTGHPGNQPQH
TRBJ1-1,TRBV19,ASSLAGAEAF
TRBJ2-7,TRBV5-1,ASSLDGGALSEQY
TRBJ1-4,TRBV9,ASSVQISTNEKLF
TRBJ2-7,TRBV12-3/TRBV12-4,ASSLAAPEQY
TRBJ2-7,TRBV9,ASSAAGTGYDEQY
TRBJ1-1,TRBV29-1,SVKKSSGNTEAF
TRBJ1-2,TRBV12-3/TRBV12-4,ASSLRNAGGYT
TRBJ2-2,TRBV3-1/TRBV3-2,ASPGSLNTGELF
TRBJ1-5,TRBV9,ASSDGPESNQPQH
TRBJ2-7,TRBV27,ASRRGSISYEQY
TRBJ1-2,TRBV18,ASSPGTGGIYGYT
TRBJ1-1,TRBV6-1,ASSVTVTGPGTEAF
TRBJ1-6,TRBV6-5,ASSYGQAGSSPLH
TRBJ2-1,TRBV28,ASSLGGGSYNEQF
TRBJ1-3,TRBV28,ASSWVAGNTIY
TRBJ1-5,TRBV7-2,ASSFGTRENQPQH
TRBJ1-1,TRBV28,ASSPVNRLRGPTEAF
TRBJ1-2,TRBV5-1,ASTLSPGNYGYT
TRBJ2-3,TRBV5-1,ASSNTGPDTQY
TRBJ1-5,TRBV7-8,ASSLALTGGYQPQH
TRBJ1-4,TRBV7-8,ASSLPPTTTNEKLF
TRBJ1-3,TRBV6-5,ASSYSGPGNTIY
TRBJ2-6,TRBV27,ASSFSGANVLT
TRBJ1-2,TRBV2,ASSEEGRYGYT
TRBJ1-1,TRBV11-1,ASSLVAGTNTEAF
TRBJ1-1,TRBV9,ASSPDRAGVTEAF
TRBJ2-1,TRBV12-5,ASGLGQGDISYNEQF
TRBJ1-1,TRBV4-3,ASSQSDRRETTEAF
TRBJ2-1,TRBV7-8,ASSLARGIEV
TRBJ1-6,TRBV6-1,ASSKGTSKRDSPLH
TRBJ2-1,TRBV7-8,ASSLLGDEQF
TRBJ1-6,TRBV7-9,ASSPGGSSYNSPLH
TRBJ1-4,TRBV5-1,ASSFQGSEKLF
TRBJ2-5,TRBV29-1,SVGTKETQY
TRBJ2-1,TRBV13,ASSLLVRNEQF
TRBJ2-5,TRBV30,AWSGTSPQETQY
TRBJ1-1,TRBV7-9,ASSLAVGNTEAF
TRBJ2-6,TRBV5-5,ASSRTGGTGANVLT
TRBJ2-7,TRBV9,ASSEGLSGYEQY
TRBJ2-7,TRBV9,ASSVTRDSPYEQY
TRBJ1-6,TRBV28,ASSPTPTGRSPLH
TRBJ2-2,TRBV7-9,ASSSGQGRTGELF
TRBJ1-1,TRBV5-1,ASSPQGTVNTEAF
TRBJ2-7,TRBV4-3,ASSQGMGQSYEQY
TRBJ1-2,TRBV18,ASSLLTRAGYGYT
TRBJ1-3,TRBV19,ASSILSVTQGTYSSGNTIY